This TCR beta chain comes out of a study of blood T cell repertoires in COVID-19. Study at large: PBMCs, B-cell-depleted T cells, or T cells were the source of the cDNA or gDNA that made up the material.

Deletions cut 1 base from V and 7 bases from J, with 17 bases between. The CDR3 extends over 15 amino acids. CDR1 is LGHNA and CDR2 is YSLEER in the germline V gene. The protocol was immunoSEQ multiplex PCR, while the TCRdb copy is restricted to in-frame clones and leaves out a portion. The sample carries hundreds of thousands of clones, approximately 90% recorded once. The sequence was collected from a man in his fifties or sixties with COVID-19, enrolled during active disease. The sample was peripheral blood. V is TRBV4-3 and J is TRBJ2-7; D is ambiguous. The CDR3 coding sequence is TGCGCCAGCAGCCAAGGTTTAGGTGCACCGGAGGAGCAGTACTTC. This gives the protein CASSQGLGAPEEQYF.